Shown below are 16 T cell receptor beta chains from a single sample sequenced in a study of prognosis after radiotherapy for stage I lung cancer. Genomic DNA was the source, and TCR beta CDR3 was amplified from it by two-round multiplex PCR. First-round PCR employed TRBV- and TRBJ-specific primers for each gene. MiXCR, run by TCRdb on the multiplex PCR reads, gives a single entry per CDR3 protein. The table has some 14,000 distinct CDR3 sequences, 50% seen once. The material sequenced was PBMCs, taken before or after stereotactic body radiation therapy (not recorded which). The receptors derive from a donor aged 50 or older with non-small cell lung cancer.

This clonotype was detected once. A junction end diverges from the germline sequence, so it may reflect a read error. This chain links TRBV27 with TRBJ1-5; D is ambiguous. The CDR3 is 15 residues long. The germline CDR1 and CDR2 sequences are MNHEY and SMNVEV (reference sequence). CDR3 nucleotides: TGTGCCAGCAGTTTTCTTATGAGAGAGGGTCAGCCCCAGAATTTT. Translating gives CASSFLMREGQPQNF.

This chain uses TRBV7-2 with TRBJ2-7; D might be TRBD1 (6 bases). V was clipped by 1 base and J by 5 bases, with 6 bases between them. The CDR3 runs 12 residues. Per germline, CDR1 SGHTA and CDR2 FQGNSA. The CDR3 DNA reads TGTGCCAGCAGCTTAGAGGGGGACGAGCAGTACTTC. Translation: CASSLEGDEQYF.

By sample fraction, this clonotype is medium-sized. The chain carries TRBV7-9 and TRBJ2-2; TRBD2 aligns across 7 bases. The CDR3 runs to 13 residues. V lost 10 bases to trimming and J lost 6 bases; unmatched junction nucleotides: 8. The V gene's germline CDR1 is SEHNR and CDR2 FQNEAQ (reference sequence). The CDR3 DNA is TGTGCCACCGAACCGGGGGGATCCGGGGAGCTGTTTTTT. Translating it yields CATEPGGSGELFF.

This clonotype was found many times. The genes are TRBV18 and TRBJ2-3, with D perhaps matching TRBD1 (5 bases). The CDR3 has 13 residues. CDR1 KGHSH and CDR2 LQKENI come from the germline V gene. V shed 0 bases and J shed 6 bases, with 7 bases lying between them. This CDR3 is CASSPPGRDTQYF. For the CDR3, the DNA is TGTGCCAGCTCACCACCGGGGCGGGATACGCAGTATTTT. Together with reference TRBV18 and TRBJ2-3, the CDR3 gives the full variable domain: NAGVMQNPRHLVRRRGQEARLRCSPMKGHSHVYWYRQLPEEGLKFMVYLQKENIIDESGMPKERFSAEFPKEGPSILRIQQVVRGDSAAYFCASSPPGRDTQYFGPGTRLTVL.

The J gene is TRBJ1-6, the V gene TRBV30; a weak D match, TRBD1 (6 bases). The CDR3 has 15 residues. Trimming cost V 2 bases and J 6 bases, with 14 bases left between them. From germline, CDR1 is GTSNPN and CDR2 SVGIG (reference sequence). The chain's CDR3 is CAWSMTQGRNSPLHF. CDR3 nucleotide sequence: TGTGCCTGGAGTATGACTCAGGGGCGTAATTCACCCCTCCACTTT.

The rearrangement joins TRBV5-1 to TRBJ2-3; unclear D gene. The ends were cut back, 5 bases at V and 2 bases at J, with 15 bases in the middle. This CDR3 comprises 15 residues. Looked up from germline, CDR1 is SGHRS and CDR2 is YFSETQ. The CDR3 loop reads CASSFGVLVTDTQYF. The CDR3 region has the DNA TGCGCCAGCAGTTTTGGGGTCCTAGTCACAGATACGCAGTATTTT.

For this clonotype: This likely came from a read error, as a far larger clone is one base away. V usage is TRBV2 and J usage is TRBJ1-6, with a possible D match to TRBD1 (6 bases). Germline V gives CDR1 SNHLY, CDR2 FYNNEI. The CDR3 contains 13 residues. Trimming removed 6 bases from V and 8 bases from J, with 11 bases in between. The CDR3 protein is CASRLSGDSPLHF. The CDR3, as DNA: TGTGCCAGCAGATTATCAGGGGATTCACCCCTCCACTTT. The full variable domain, rest sourced from reference TRBV2 and TRBJ1-6, is EPEVTQTPSHQVTQMGQEVILRCVPISNHLYFYWYRQILGQKVEFLVSFYNNEISEKSEIFDDQFSVERPDGSNFTLKIRSTKLEDSAMYFCASRLSGDSPLHFGNGTRLTVT.

This clonotype was counted a few times. Since a much larger clone is just one base distant, this may be a read error. The V and J genes are TRBV6-5 and TRBJ2-1; either TRBD1 or TRBD2 may supply D (5 bases each). Germline CDR1 and CDR2: MNHEY and SVGAGI. This CDR3 has 17 residues. Trimming shortened V by 4 bases and J by 8 bases, and 24 bases separated the two germline ends. CDR3 DNA sequence: TGTGCCAGCAGTTCCCTCGGAGAGGTGGGGGTAGGTGATGAGCAGTTCTTC. It yields the protein CASSSLGEVGVGDEQFF.

The chain links TRBV6-1 to TRBJ1-6; D remains unclear. This CDR3 is 13 amino acids long. Trimming took off 6 bases at V and 5 bases at J, with 8 bases between the two ends. Germline lookup yields CDR1 MNHNS and CDR2 SASEGT. The CDR3 sequence is CASSLEHNSPLHF. The CDR3 DNA reads as TGTGCCAGCAGCTTGGAACATAATTCACCCCTCCACTTT.

This clonotype was seen many times. V is TRBV11-2 and J is TRBJ2-1, with 10 bases aligning to TRBD2. Germline CDR1 and CDR2: SGHAT and FQNNGV. This CDR3 comprises 16 residues. With 7 bases clipped from V and 5 bases from J, the junction kept 11 bases outside the gene matches. The CDR3 DNA is TGTGCCAGCACCGTGAGCGGGGGGGCTATCCACAATGAGCAGTTCTTC. Its protein product is CASTVSGGAIHNEQFF.

This chain connects TRBV19 to TRBJ2-1; D remains unclear. The V gene lost 7 bases and the J gene lost 8 bases, with 15 bases spanning the gap. The CDR3 consists of 13 residues. Germline CDR1 LNHDA, CDR2 SQIVND (reference sequence). The CDR3 bases are TGTGCCAGTAATGCTGGTGTTTGGGATGAGCAGTTCTTC. This encodes CASNAGVWDEQFF.

With regard to this clonotype: Only one base separates this from a far larger clonotype, so it likely reflects a read error. This chain links TRBV6-1 with TRBJ2-7, with 10 bases lining up with TRBD1. The ends lost 7 bases at V and 1 base at J; junction bases unmatched: 4. From germline, CDR1 is MNHNS and CDR2 SASEGT. The CDR3 loop spans 14 amino acids. The CDR3 sequence: CASIWDRGSYEQYF. The CDR3 DNA follows: TGTGCCAGCATTTGGGACAGGGGATCCTACGAGCAGTACTTC.

This clonotype was picked up many times. The J gene is TRBJ1-2, the V gene TRBV20-1; 9 nucleotides align to TRBD1. Trimming cost V 0 bases and J 2 bases; bases outside gene matches: 7. This CDR3 has 16 amino acids. Germline V gene sequence: CDR1 DFQATT, CDR2 SNEGSKA (reference sequence). The CDR3 nucleotides read TGCAGTGCTAGAGACCTAGGGACAGGGCCGAACTATGGCTACACCTTC. This encodes CSARDLGTGPNYGYTF.

This clonotype was found many times. The rearrangement joins TRBV20-1 to TRBJ1-5; 10 nucleotides agree with TRBD1. Germline V gives CDR1 DFQATT, CDR2 SNEGSKA (reference sequence). The V and J ends lost 3 bases and 6 bases, in that order; junction bases with no gene match: 11. This CDR3 comprises 16 residues. Here the CDR3 reads CSASGLTGGLSQPQHF. Here the CDR3 DNA reads TGCAGTGCTAGTGGATTGACAGGGGGCTTGAGTCAGCCCCAGCATTTT.

This clonotype was detected many times. The chain employs TRBV15 and TRBJ1-1, with D possibly being TRBD1 (5 bases). CDR1 is LNHNV, CDR2 YYDKDF, per germline (reference sequence). The CDR3 runs 16 residues. V was cut by 1 base and J by 0 bases, with 12 bases left in between. CDR3 DNA: TGTGCCACCAGCAGAGCATTCGGGGCCATGAACACTGAAGCTTTCTTT. Translation: CATSRAFGAMNTEAFF.

This clonotype is labeled as medium-sized. This sequence joins TRBV7-6 and TRBJ2-7; TRBD2 matches at 10 bases. The V segment lost 5 bases and the J segment 6 bases; nucleotides outside the gene matches: 10. Per the germline V gene, CDR1 is SGHVS and CDR2 is FNYEAQ. The CDR3 is 15 residues long. The chain's CDR3 is CASSTASGSLGEQYF. CDR3 coding DNA: TGTGCCAGCAGCACAGCTAGCGGGAGTTTGGGCGAGCAGTACTTC. Looking up the rest from reference TRBV7-6 and TRBJ2-7 gives the full variable domain: GAGVSQSPRYKVTKRGQDVALRCDPISGHVSLYWYRQALGQGPEFLTYFNYEAQQDKSGLPNDRFSAERPEGSISTLTIQRTEQRDSAMYRCASSTASGSLGEQYFGPGTRLTVT.